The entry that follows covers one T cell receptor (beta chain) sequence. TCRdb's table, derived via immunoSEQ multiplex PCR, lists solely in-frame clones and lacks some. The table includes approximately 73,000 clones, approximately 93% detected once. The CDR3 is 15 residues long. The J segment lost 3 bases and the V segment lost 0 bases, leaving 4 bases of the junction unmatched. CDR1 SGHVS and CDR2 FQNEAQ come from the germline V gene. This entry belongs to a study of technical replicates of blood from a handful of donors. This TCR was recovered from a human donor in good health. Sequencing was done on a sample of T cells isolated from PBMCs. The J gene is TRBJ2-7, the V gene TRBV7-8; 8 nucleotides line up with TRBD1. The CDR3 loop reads CASSLAQGAYYEQYF. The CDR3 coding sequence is TGTGCCAGCAGCTTAGCTCAGGGGGCCTACTACGAGCAGTACTTC.